Below are 30 T cell receptor beta chains sequenced from a single sample in a study of blood T cell repertoires in COVID-19. TCRdb keeps only in-frame clones here, not all; method: immunoSEQ multiplex PCR. This table has some 160,000 clones, about 90% appearing once. The sequenced material came from peripheral blood. The origin of the receptors is a woman aged 70 to 79 with acute or convalescent COVID-19.

The chain has TRBV7-2 and TRBJ2-3, with D hard to call. Trimming took 3 bases from V and 4 from J, leaving 8 bases between them. The CDR3 has 13 residues. CDR1 is SGHTA, CDR2 FQGNSA, per germline. The CDR3 loop reads CASSFVFSDTQYF. In DNA, the CDR3 is TGTGCCAGCAGCTTCGTCTTTTCAGATACGCAGTATTTT.

V gene TRBV7-2 combines with J gene TRBJ1-5; the D is unclear. The germline CDR1 and CDR2 sequences are SGHTA and FQGNSA. The CDR3 is 13 residues long. Trimming took off 2 bases at V and 3 bases at J, with 5 bases between the two ends. Here the CDR3 DNA reads TGTGCCAGCAGCTTATCCGTCAATCAGCCCCAGCATTTT. This gives the protein CASSLSVNQPQHF.

This chain connects TRBV6-1 to TRBJ1-6; TRBD1 matches 9 bases. The germline V gene has CDR1 MNHNS and CDR2 SASEGT. The V and J ends lost 4 bases and 7 bases, in that order; junction bases with no gene match: 8. The CDR3 length is 16 residues. The CDR3 coding sequence is TGTGCCAGCAGTGCCCCTCCGGGACAGGGAAATTCACCCCTCCACTTT. It is translated as CASSAPPGQGNSPLHF.

This rearrangement joins TRBV18 to TRBJ1-3; D may be TRBD1 (6 bases). CDR1 and CDR2 (germline): KGHSH, LQKENI. V was trimmed by 4 bases and J by 1 base, leaving 8 bases between them. The CDR3 contains 14 residues. CDR3 loop: CASSLGQSGNTIYF. The CDR3 DNA follows: TGTGCCAGCTCACTTGGACAGTCTGGAAACACCATATATTTT.

This chain uses TRBV11-2 with TRBJ2-5, with 11 bases aligning to TRBD2. The CDR3 loop spans 17 amino acids. The V gene's germline CDR1 is SGHAT and CDR2 FQNNGV. With V trimmed by 0 bases and J by 3 bases, 6 bases remained unmatched. The CDR3 loop is CASSLEMTSGNKETQYF. The DNA for the CDR3 is TGTGCCAGCAGCTTAGAGATGACTAGCGGGAATAAAGAGACCCAGTACTTC.

The chain carries TRBV9 and TRBJ2-1; D might be TRBD2 (6 bases). Trimming pared 4 bases from V and 5 bases from J, leaving 16 bases between. Germline V CDR1 and CDR2: SGDLS, YYNGEE. This CDR3 spans 15 amino acids. The CDR3 spells CASSPRLVQDNEQFF. The CDR3 DNA reads as TGTGCCAGCAGCCCTCGACTAGTTCAGGACAATGAGCAGTTCTTC.

The chain employs TRBV28 and TRBJ1-4; D might be TRBD1 (6 bases). Germline assignment: CDR1 MDHEN and CDR2 SYDVKM. Trimming took 10 bases from V and 0 from J, leaving 12 bases between them. The CDR3 length is 14 residues. In DNA, the CDR3 is TGTGCCACGTACAGGGAATCAACTAATGAAAAACTGTTTTTT. This encodes CATYRESTNEKLFF.

CDR3 in amino acids: CASSPLAGAPQETQYF. CDR3 nucleotides: TGTGCCAGCAGTCCTCTAGCGGGGGCCCCTCAAGAGACCCAGTACTTC. V is TRBV28 and J is TRBJ2-5, with TRBD2 matching 10 bases. V was clipped by 5 bases and J by 2 bases; unmatched bases: 8. Germline V gene data show CDR1 as MDHEN and CDR2 as SYDVKM. The CDR3 spans 16 residues. Full variable domain (remainder filled in from reference TRBV28 and TRBJ2-5): DVKVTQSSRYLVKRTGEKVFLECVQDMDHENMFWYRQDPGLGLRLIYFSYDVKMKEKGDIPEGYSVSREKKERFSLILESASTNQTSMYLCASSPLAGAPQETQYFGPGTRLLVL.

The chain couples TRBV7-2 to TRBJ2-3, with D perhaps TRBD1 (6 bases). The germline gives CDR1 SGHTA, CDR2 FQGNSA. V was clipped by 1 base and J by 4 bases, with 15 bases between them. The CDR3 has 16 amino acids. CDR3 in DNA: TGTGCCAGCAGCTTAGAGCAGGGGCCGGGCGCAGATACGCAGTATTTT. This translates into CASSLEQGPGADTQYF.

The chain uses TRBV30 and TRBJ2-1, with 9 bases identical to TRBD1. V lost 5 bases to trimming and J lost 6 bases; unmatched junction nucleotides: 8. Looked up from germline, CDR1 is GTSNPN and CDR2 is SVGIG (reference sequence). The CDR3 contains 14 residues. CDR3: CAWLGQGTRNEQFF. The CDR3, as DNA: TGTGCCTGGCTTGGACAGGGGACACGCAATGAGCAGTTCTTC.

The chain couples TRBV5-1 to TRBJ1-4, with 7 bases matching TRBD1. V trimming: 0 bases; J trimming: 0 bases; junction bases outside the gene matches: 2. Germline assignment: CDR1 SGHRS and CDR2 YFSETQ. The CDR3 loop spans 16 amino acids. DNA for the CDR3: TGCGCCAGCAGCTTGGGGGGGACAGCAACTAATGAAAAACTGTTTTTT. It is translated as CASSLGGTATNEKLFF.

The chain links TRBV6-6 to TRBJ2-1; 11 nucleotides match TRBD2. This CDR3 is built from 14 residues. Germline values: CDR1 MNHNY, CDR2 SVGAGI (reference sequence). The junction had 0 bases not matched to a gene; V was cut back by 4 bases and J by 4 bases. This CDR3 reads CASSSSGRYNEQFF. The CDR3 nucleotides read TGTGCCAGCAGTTCTAGCGGGAGGTACAATGAGCAGTTCTTC.

The chain employs TRBV4-3 and TRBJ1-1; perhaps TRBD1 as D (5 bases). Germline lookup yields CDR1 LGHNA and CDR2 YSLEER. The V end was cut by 1 base, the J end by 7 bases, with 16 bases between. The CDR3 covers 15 residues. CDR3 bases: TGCGCCAGCAGCCAAGGCCTACAGGTCCCCGGTGAAGCTTTCTTT. This translates into CASSQGLQVPGEAFF.

The chain joins TRBV7-2 to TRBJ2-1, with 12 bases that match TRBD2. This CDR3 region has 15 residues. With V trimmed by 5 bases and J by 5 bases, 4 bases remained unmatched. Germline V gene sequence: CDR1 SGHTA, CDR2 FQGNSA. CDR3 in DNA: TGTGCCAGCAGCGCCGGACTAGCGGGGAACAATGAGCAGTTCTTC. Translating it yields CASSAGLAGNNEQFF.

This clone came up once. The chain is built from TRBV6-5 and TRBJ1-1; TRBD1 aligns across 8 bases. V was clipped by 2 bases and J by 2 bases; unmatched bases: 4. Germline-derived CDR1 and CDR2 are MNHEY and SVGAGI. CDR3 length: 15 residues. This CDR3 is CASSYNGQGNTEAFF. As DNA, the CDR3 is TGTGCCAGCAGTTACAATGGACAGGGCAACACTGAAGCTTTCTTT.

This clone has only a few counts. The chain is built from TRBV5-1 and TRBJ1-4; D possibly corresponds to TRBD1 (5 bases). The CDR3 runs 19 residues. CDR1 is SGHRS and CDR2 is YFSETQ in the germline V gene. Between the trimmed V and J ends, which lost 0 bases and 6 bases, there was a span of 24 bases. The CDR3 is CASSLGSGGVRLLDEKLFF. DNA for the CDR3: TGCGCCAGCAGCTTGGGGTCGGGAGGGGTGCGACTACTTGATGAAAAACTGTTTTTT.

CDR3 coding DNA: TGTGCCAGCAGCTTAAACAGGTGGGGAGAGCAGTTCTTC. Residues: CASSLNRWGEQFF. This chain joins TRBV7-2 and TRBJ2-1, with D maybe TRBD1 (5 bases). CDR3 size: 13 residues. The V gene's germline CDR1 is SGHTA and CDR2 FQGNSA. Trimming shortened V by 2 bases and J by 10 bases, and 12 bases separated the two germline ends.

The CDR3 reads CASSLEVGTYNEQFF. The CDR3 region has the DNA TGTGCCAGCAGCTTAGAAGTCGGGACCTACAATGAGCAGTTCTTC. The rearrangement links TRBV7-2 to TRBJ2-1, with D maybe TRBD2 (5 bases). The CDR3 has 15 residues. Trimming took off 1 base at V and 2 bases at J, with 9 bases between the two ends. The V gene's germline CDR1 is SGHTA and CDR2 FQGNSA.

The chain combines TRBV7-2 with TRBJ2-1, with 8 positions matching TRBD1. J lost 0 bases, V lost 6 bases, and 7 bases had no gene match. In germline, CDR1 is SGHTA, CDR2 FQGNSA. The CDR3 sequence is 16 residues long. CDR3 nucleotides: TGTGCCAGCAGACCCAACACAGGGGGCTCCTACAATGAGCAGTTCTTC. It encodes CASRPNTGGSYNEQFF.

The rearrangement joins TRBV3-1 (or the pseudogene TRBV3-2) to TRBJ1-5; TRBD1 agrees at 10 bases. V dropped 0 bases and J dropped 2; count of bases not matched to a gene: 1. CDR3 length: 16 residues. Germline assignment: CDR1 LGHDT and CDR2 YNNKEL (reference sequence). DNA of the CDR3: TGTGCCAGCAGCCAAGATGGGACAGGGGGCAATCAGCCCCAGCATTTT. Residues: CASSQDGTGGNQPQHF.

The V and J genes are TRBV3-1 (or the pseudogene TRBV3-2) and TRBJ2-7; D not resolved. The CDR3 has 12 amino acids. Germline V gene sequence: CDR1 LGHDT, CDR2 YNNKEL (reference sequence). Trimming stripped 1 base from V and 3 bases from J, with 4 bases between. The CDR3 is CASSQVSYEQYF. DNA for the CDR3: TGTGCCAGCAGCCAAGTCAGCTACGAGCAGTACTTC.

This chain uses TRBV24-1 with TRBJ1-4; no definite D call. CDR3 size: 15 residues. Germline V gene data show CDR1 as KGHDR and CDR2 as SFDVKD. V was pared by 0 bases and J by 5 bases, with 9 bases between. CDR3: CATSDLGDRNEKLFF. In nucleotides, the CDR3 is TGTGCCACCAGTGATTTGGGAGATCGAAATGAAAAACTGTTTTTT.

J is TRBJ2-7 and V is TRBV4-3, with D unresolved. The V end lost 0 bases, the J end lost 6 bases, and 18 bases lay between the germline ends. This CDR3 is built from 16 residues. Germline CDR1 and CDR2: LGHNA and YSLEER. The CDR3: CASSQDLFTLLREQYF. In DNA form, the CDR3 reads TGCGCCAGCAGCCAAGATCTTTTCACGCTTTTGCGCGAGCAGTACTTC.

The chain joins TRBV25-1 to TRBJ2-5; 9 positions match TRBD2. Trimming took 4 bases from V and 7 from J; bases not matched to a gene: 16. Germline CDR1 is MGHDK and CDR2 is SYGVNS. The CDR3 spans 17 residues. CDR3 amino acids: CASSASPLRGGDLTQYF. CDR3 in DNA: TGTGCCAGCAGTGCCTCCCCCTTGCGGGGGGGCGATCTGACCCAGTACTTC.

CDR3 in DNA: TGTGCCAGCAGCCAAGGACAGGGGAGCACAGATACGCAGTATTTT. Encoded protein: CASSQGQGSTDTQYF. The rearrangement joins TRBV3-1 (or the pseudogene TRBV3-2) to TRBJ2-3; 8 bases fit TRBD1. This CDR3 region has 15 residues. Trimming cost V 1 base and J 0 bases; bases outside gene matches: 0. Germline V gene lookup returns CDR1 LGHDT and CDR2 YNNKEL (reference sequence).

V and J are TRBV4-1 and TRBJ1-6, with 9 bases matching TRBD1. In germline, CDR1 is MGHRA, CDR2 YSYEKL. The CDR3 is 16 amino acids. Trimming cost V 1 base and J 7 bases; bases outside gene matches: 5. In DNA form, the CDR3 reads TGCGCCAGCAGCCAAGGGGGGACAGGGTTCAATTCACCCCTCCACTTT. Translation: CASSQGGTGFNSPLHF.

A note on this clone: An end of the junction does not agree with germline; a read error may underlie this. The rearrangement uses TRBV27 and TRBJ2-1; TRBD2 agrees at 11 bases. In germline, CDR1 is MNHEY, CDR2 SMNVEV (reference sequence). This CDR3 comprises 15 residues. The CDR3 DNA reads TGTGCCAGCAGGAGACAGGGACTAGCGGCAAACTTGGGAATCTTC. It translates to CASRRQGLAANLGIF.

V is TRBV4-3 and J is TRBJ1-3, with 7 bases that match TRBD1. CDR1 and CDR2 (germline): LGHNA, YSLEER. The CDR3 sequence is 18 residues long. V lost 0 bases and J lost 0; bases outside the gene matches: 8. The CDR3 loop reads CASSQEGATGTSGNTIYF. In DNA form, the CDR3 reads TGCGCCAGCAGCCAAGAAGGGGCGACAGGGACCTCTGGAAACACCATATATTTT.

The J gene is TRBJ2-7, the V gene TRBV10-3; D possibly matches TRBD1 or TRBD2 (10 bases each). This CDR3 spans 16 amino acids. Germline values: CDR1 ENHRY, CDR2 SYGVKD. With 4 bases removed from V and 3 bases from J, the gap between germline ends came to 19 bases. CDR3 sequence (DNA): TGTGCCATCAGTGGACAGGGGGCTAGCGGGGGCTACGAGCAGTACTTC. Protein: CAISGQGASGGYEQYF.

The rearrangement links TRBV7-2 to TRBJ1-1; 9 bases align to TRBD1. In germline, CDR1 is SGHTA, CDR2 FQGNSA. Losses at the gene ends were 3 bases for V and 7 bases for J; bases not matched to a gene: 6. The CDR3 contains 14 residues. CDR3 nucleotides: TGTGCCAGCAGCTTGGACAGGGGCTCTGTTGAAGCTTTCTTT. As protein: CASSLDRGSVEAFF.